This T cell receptor beta chain was sequenced during a study of cytomegalovirus exposure and HLA in healthy donors. The V end lost 3 bases, the J end lost 4 bases, and 16 bases lay between the germline ends. There are 15 residues in the CDR3. Germline lookup yields CDR1 MGHDK and CDR2 SYGVNS. A multiplex PCR was run with 60 Vbeta primers and 13 Jbeta primers. Libraries were prepared by immunoSEQ multiplex PCR; TCRdb keeps only in-frame clonotypes and omits some of them. The sample has under 150,000 clones, 75% to 85% seen once. Regarding this clone: Its target is not known.

Study-wide findings and caveats: High sensitivity and specificity were reportedly achieved when the classifier diagnosed cytomegalovirus status. Most TCR beta V segments were productive about 87% or about 30% of the time in an earlier analysis.

V is TRBV25-1 and J is TRBJ2-7; D call uncertain. The TCR was taken from a woman in her fifties or sixties in good health and CMV-seropositive. The sample taken for sequencing was PBMCs. The CDR3 bases are TGTGCCAGCAGTGAGGCCGGCGACAAGGCTTACGAGCAGTACTTC. Its protein product is CASSEAGDKAYEQYF.